Reported below is one T cell receptor beta chain. This sample was taken from a study of blood T cell repertoires in COVID-19. In germline, CDR1 is SGHRS, CDR2 YFSETQ. Between the trimmed V and J ends, which lost 4 bases and 3 bases, there was a span of 6 bases. This CDR3 has 12 amino acids. The assay was immunoSEQ multiplex PCR, and TCRdb's table has in-frame clones only and misses some. The sample yields 30,000 to 35,000 clones, roughly four fifths seen once. This TCR came from an elderly man with active or convalescent COVID-19. Sequenced: peripheral blood. V is TRBV5-1 and J is TRBJ2-3; D is possibly TRBD2 (5 bases). The CDR3 region has the DNA TGCGCCAGCAGCCGGGATACAGATACGCAGTATTTT. This sequence encodes CASSRDTDTQYF.